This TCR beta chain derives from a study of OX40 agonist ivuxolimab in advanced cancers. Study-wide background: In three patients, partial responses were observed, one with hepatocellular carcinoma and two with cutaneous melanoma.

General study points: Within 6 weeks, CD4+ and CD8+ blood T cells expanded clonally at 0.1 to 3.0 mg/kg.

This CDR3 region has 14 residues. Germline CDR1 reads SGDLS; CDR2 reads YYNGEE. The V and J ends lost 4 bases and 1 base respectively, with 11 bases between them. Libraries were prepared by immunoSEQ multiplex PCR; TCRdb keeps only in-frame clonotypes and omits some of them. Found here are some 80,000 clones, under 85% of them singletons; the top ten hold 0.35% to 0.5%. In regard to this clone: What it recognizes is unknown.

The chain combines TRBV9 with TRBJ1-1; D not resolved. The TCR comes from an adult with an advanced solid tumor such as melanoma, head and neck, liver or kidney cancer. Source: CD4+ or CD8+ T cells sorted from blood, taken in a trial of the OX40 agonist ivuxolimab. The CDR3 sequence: CASSPRQPNTEAFF. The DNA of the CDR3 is TGTGCCAGCAGCCCCCGGCAGCCGAACACTGAAGCTTTCTTT.